These 7 T cell receptor beta chains originate from one sample sequenced in a study of radiation and T cells in renal cell carcinoma. Noted time point: baseline pretreatment blood. Treatment: 15 Gy SBRT to primary tumor, nephrectomy 4 weeks later. Generated by immunoSEQ multiplex PCR, the TCRdb table keeps only in-frame clones and is missing some. The table lists 110,000 to 150,000 clones, approximately 87% of them singletons. The sample here was blood, taken from a patient whose treatment included radiotherapy and nephrectomy. These receptors came from a woman in her forties or fifties with renal cell carcinoma.

V gene TRBV7-6 combines with J gene TRBJ1-1; no clear D. CDR3 length: 14 amino acids. CDR1 and CDR2 (germline): SGHVS, FNYEAQ. V was trimmed by 2 bases and J by 0 bases, leaving 7 bases between them. For the CDR3, the DNA is TGTGCCAGCAGCTTACAGCCAATGAACACTGAAGCTTTCTTT. Translating it yields CASSLQPMNTEAFF.

This clone was recorded only once. The rearrangement uses TRBV5-6 and TRBJ1-1; a weak D match, TRBD1 (5 bases). This CDR3 region has 13 residues. CDR1 is SGHDT and CDR2 is YYEEEE in the germline V gene. Between the trimmed V and J ends, which lost 0 bases and 8 bases, there was a span of 11 bases. The chain's CDR3 is CASSLVGDAEAFF. The CDR3 coding sequence is TGTGCCAGCAGCTTGGTAGGGGACGCCGAAGCTTTCTTT.

The J gene is TRBJ2-3, the V gene TRBV6-6; 11 positions agree with TRBD2. From germline, CDR1 is MNHNY and CDR2 SVGAGI (reference sequence). This CDR3 contains 16 residues. V shed 5 bases, J shed 3 bases, and the junction held 7 bases outside the gene matches. The CDR3 DNA sequence: TGTGCCAGCAGTATAGCGGGAGGGGATTTAACAGATACGCAGTATTTT. Translated, it gives CASSIAGGDLTDTQYF.

The chain has TRBV30 and TRBJ1-2; D is uncertain. V was pared by 4 bases and J by 4 bases, with 10 bases between. CDR3 length: 12 residues. Germline V gene lookup returns CDR1 GTSNPN and CDR2 SVGIG (reference sequence). For the CDR3, the DNA is TGTGCCTGGATAACCCGGGGCTATGGCTACACCTTC. Translating it yields CAWITRGYGYTF.

The chain couples TRBV19 to TRBJ1-4; D is unresolved. V lost 2 bases and J 0 bases, leaving 7 bases between the germline ends. This CDR3 has 15 residues. The V gene's germline CDR1 is LNHDA and CDR2 SQIVND (reference sequence). The CDR3 DNA reads TGTGCCAGTAGTATAAAGGCAGCAACTAATGAAAAACTGTTTTTT. Protein: CASSIKAATNEKLFF.

The chain recombines TRBV19 with TRBJ2-2, with TRBD1 matching over 9 bases. The CDR3 loop spans 15 amino acids. Losses at the gene ends were 6 bases for V and 4 bases for J; bases not matched to a gene: 6. The germline V gene has CDR1 LNHDA and CDR2 SQIVND (reference sequence). CDR3 amino acids: CASSDLTGGTGELFF. CDR3 DNA sequence: TGTGCCAGTAGCGATTTGACAGGGGGCACCGGGGAGCTGTTTTTT.

This clone was seen once. The chain carries TRBV14 and TRBJ2-5; TRBD1 matches 8 bases. CDR1 SGHDN and CDR2 FVKESK come from the germline V gene. V lost 4 bases and J lost 5; bases outside the gene matches: 6. This CDR3 comprises 14 residues. The chain's CDR3 is CASSPRQGWETQYF. The CDR3 DNA follows: TGTGCCAGCAGCCCACGACAGGGGTGGGAGACCCAGTACTTC.